The rows below give T cell receptor beta chains drawn from one sample of a study of Ad26.COV2.S vaccination and SARS-CoV-2 variants. Profiled with immunoSEQ multiplex PCR; TCRdb holds only in-frame clones, not every one. The sample consists of roughly 680,000 clones, more than 80% of them appearing once. Sequenced here: peripheral blood, sampled in a trial of Ad26.COV2.S vaccine versus placebo. These receptors were collected from a person between 18 and 60 years old who received the Ad26.COV2.S COVID-19 vaccine or a placebo. The CDR3 runs from the conserved cysteine through the conserved F or W. A D gene is named only where the DNA matches it firmly. The size entry is marked missing in some rows and otherwise reads once, few, many or a size class.

clone_size: .; j_call: TRBJ2-7; v_call: TRBV7-2; d_call: .; cdr3_aa: CASSRPGRLSYEQYF; cdr3_nt: TGTGCCAGCAGTCGACCGGGACGCCTCTCCTACGAGCAGTACTTC
clone_size: .; j_call: TRBJ2-5; v_call: TRBV4-2; d_call: TRBD2; cdr3_aa: CASSQGAGRETQYF; cdr3_nt: TGTGCCAGCAGCCAAGGAGCGGGGAGAGAGACCCAGTACTTC
clone_size: .; j_call: TRBJ2-2; v_call: TRBV11-2; d_call: TRBD2; cdr3_aa: CASSGAGGMVGELFF; cdr3_nt: TGTGCCAGCAGCGGCGCGGGAGGAATGGTAGGGGAGCTGTTTTTT
clone_size: .; j_call: TRBJ2-5; v_call: TRBV29-1; d_call: .; cdr3_aa: CSVEARGETQYF; cdr3_nt: TGCAGCGTTGAGGCCCGGGGGGAGACCCAGTACTTC
clone_size: .; j_call: TRBJ2-7; v_call: TRBV4-3; d_call: .; cdr3_aa: CASSQSPGPYEQYF; cdr3_nt: TGCGCCAGCAGCCAAAGTCCGGGCCCCTACGAGCAGTACTTC
clone_size: .; j_call: TRBJ2-7; v_call: TRBV19; d_call: TRBD1; cdr3_aa: CASSSGQGEDEQYF; cdr3_nt: TGTGCCAGTAGTTCCGGACAGGGGGAGGACGAGCAGTACTTC
clone_size: .; j_call: TRBJ2-7; v_call: TRBV27; d_call: .; cdr3_aa: CASSFGYEQYF; cdr3_nt: TGTGCCAGCAGTTTTGGCTACGAGCAGTACTTC
clone_size: .; j_call: TRBJ2-7; v_call: TRBV20-1; d_call: .; cdr3_aa: CSAEDRYEQYF; cdr3_nt: TGCAGTGCCGAGGACCGCTACGAGCAGTACTTC
clone_size: .; j_call: TRBJ1-1; v_call: TRBV5-1; d_call: .; cdr3_aa: CASSLAPGTTVGAFF; cdr3_nt: TGCGCCAGCAGCTTGGCTCCGGGAACAACGGTCGGGGCTTTCTTT
clone_size: .; j_call: TRBJ2-4; v_call: TRBV11-2; d_call: .; cdr3_aa: CASSSEWAKNIQYF; cdr3_nt: TGTGCCAGCAGCTCGGAGTGGGCCAAAAACATTCAGTACTTC
clone_size: .; j_call: TRBJ2-7; v_call: TRBV19; d_call: .; cdr3_aa: CASSIDLGYGPDEQYF; cdr3_nt: TGTGCCAGTAGTATAGATCTGGGGTACGGTCCAGACGAGCAGTACTTC
clone_size: .; j_call: TRBJ2-3; v_call: TRBV6-4; d_call: .; cdr3_aa: CASSEVWGTDTQYF; cdr3_nt: TGTGCCAGCAGTGAGGTTTGGGGAACAGATACGCAGTATTTT
clone_size: .; j_call: TRBJ2-3; v_call: TRBV11-3; d_call: .; cdr3_aa: CASSLAASTDTQYF; cdr3_nt: TGTGCCAGCAGCTTAGCGGCTAGCACAGATACGCAGTATTTT
clone_size: .; j_call: TRBJ1-2; v_call: TRBV7-2; d_call: TRBD1; cdr3_aa: CASSYQGANYGYTF; cdr3_nt: TGTGCCAGCAGTTACCAGGGGGCCAACTATGGCTACACCTTC
clone_size: .; j_call: TRBJ1-4; v_call: TRBV3-1/TRBV3-2; d_call: .; cdr3_aa: CASSQDAATEKLFF; cdr3_nt: TGTGCCAGCAGCCAAGATGCGGCAACTGAAAAACTGTTTTTT
clone_size: .; j_call: TRBJ2-7; v_call: TRBV10-3; d_call: TRBD2; cdr3_aa: CAISPSRGLENPYEQYF; cdr3_nt: TGTGCCATCAGTCCATCCCGGGGACTAGAAAACCCCTACGAGCAGTACTTC
clone_size: .; j_call: TRBJ1-2; v_call: TRBV7-2; d_call: .; cdr3_aa: CASSFYGYGYTF; cdr3_nt: TGTGCCAGCAGCTTTTATGGCTATGGCTACACCTTC
clone_size: .; j_call: TRBJ2-7; v_call: TRBV3-1/TRBV3-2; d_call: TRBD2; cdr3_aa: CASSLGTSGNYEQYF; cdr3_nt: TGTGCCAGCAGCCTAGGGACTAGCGGGAACTACGAGCAGTACTTC
clone_size: .; j_call: TRBJ2-2; v_call: TRBV14; d_call: TRBD2; cdr3_aa: CASSQRLAIGELFF; cdr3_nt: TGTGCCAGCAGCCAACGACTAGCGATCGGGGAGCTGTTTTTT
clone_size: .; j_call: TRBJ1-3; v_call: TRBV6-2/TRBV6-3; d_call: TRBD1; cdr3_aa: CASSRDSFSGNTIYF; cdr3_nt: TGTGCCAGCAGCCGGGACAGCTTCTCTGGAAACACCATATATTTT
clone_size: .; j_call: TRBJ2-1; v_call: TRBV7-3; d_call: .; cdr3_aa: CASSLPGGSNEQFF; cdr3_nt: TGTGCCAGCAGCTTACCCGGGGGTAGCAATGAGCAGTTCTTC
clone_size: .; j_call: TRBJ1-5; v_call: TRBV30; d_call: TRBD1; cdr3_aa: CAWSGVTGKGQPQHF; cdr3_nt: TGTGCCTGGAGCGGCGTGACAGGGAAGGGACAGCCCCAGCATTTT
clone_size: once; j_call: TRBJ2-3; v_call: TRBV19; d_call: .; cdr3_aa: CASRTESTDTQYF; cdr3_nt: TGTGCCAGCAGAACGGAGAGCACAGATACGCAGTATTTT
clone_size: .; j_call: TRBJ1-2; v_call: TRBV30; d_call: .; cdr3_aa: CAWSKAPRQGYTF; cdr3_nt: TGTGCCTGGAGTAAGGCCCCACGGCAGGGCTACACCTTC
clone_size: .; j_call: TRBJ1-1; v_call: TRBV7-2; d_call: .; cdr3_aa: CASRGGMNTEAFF; cdr3_nt: TGTGCCAGCAGAGGAGGGATGAACACTGAAGCTTTCTTT
clone_size: .; j_call: TRBJ2-1; v_call: TRBV6-5; d_call: TRBD2; cdr3_aa: CASSYSASGSFEQFF; cdr3_nt: TGTGCCAGCAGTTACTCCGCCAGCGGGAGCTTTGAGCAGTTCTTC
clone_size: once; j_call: TRBJ1-6; v_call: TRBV6-6; d_call: .; cdr3_aa: CASSPNPGPGSGNSPLHF; cdr3_nt: TGTGCCAGCAGTCCTAACCCGGGCCCAGGGTCTGGAAATTCACCCCTCCACTTT